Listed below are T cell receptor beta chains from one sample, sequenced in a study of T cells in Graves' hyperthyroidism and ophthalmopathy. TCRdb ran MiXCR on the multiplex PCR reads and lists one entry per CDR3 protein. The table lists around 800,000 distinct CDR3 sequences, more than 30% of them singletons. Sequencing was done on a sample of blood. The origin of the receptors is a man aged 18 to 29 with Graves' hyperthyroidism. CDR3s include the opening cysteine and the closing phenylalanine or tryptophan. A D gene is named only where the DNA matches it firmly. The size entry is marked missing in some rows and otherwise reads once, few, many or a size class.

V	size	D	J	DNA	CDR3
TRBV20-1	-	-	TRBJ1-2	TGCAGTGCTAGAGTTAAAATAAGGGCCGCAAACTATGGCTACACCTTC	CSARVKIRAANYGYTF
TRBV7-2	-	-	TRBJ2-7	TGTGCCAGCAGCTTCCTGTCGGTCACCAACGAGCAGTACTTC	CASSFLSVTNEQYF
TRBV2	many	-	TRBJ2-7	TGTGCCAGCAGTGAGGACCTACCGGGCGAGCAGTACTTC	CASSEDLPGEQYF
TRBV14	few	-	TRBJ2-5	TGTGCCAGCAGCTACGGACTCACGTACCAAGAGACCCAGTACTTC	CASSYGLTYQETQYF
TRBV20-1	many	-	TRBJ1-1	TGCAGTGCCCAAACCGGGAACCCGAACACTGAAGCTTTCTTT	CSAQTGNPNTEAFF
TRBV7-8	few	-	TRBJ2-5	TGCGCCAGCAGCCAAGATCAACAGACGGGGGAGACCCAGTACTTC	CASSQDQQTGETQYF
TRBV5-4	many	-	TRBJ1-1	TGTGCCAGCAGCCTTGAATCGCGGAACACTGAAGCTTTCTTT	CASSLESRNTEAFF
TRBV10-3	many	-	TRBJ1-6	TGTGCCATCAGCGCAGGAAATTCACCCCTCCACTTT	CAISAGNSPLHF
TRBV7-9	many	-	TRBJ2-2	TGTGCCAGCAGCCTGGGCCCCACCGGGGAGCTGTTTTTT	CASSLGPTGELFF
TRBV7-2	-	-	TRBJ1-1	TGTGCCAGCAGTGAAGACAGGTGGGACACTGAAGCTTTCTTT	CASSEDRWDTEAFF
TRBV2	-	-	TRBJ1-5	TGTGCCAGCGGATTGGATAGCGAGCAGCCCCAGCATTTT	CASGLDSEQPQHF
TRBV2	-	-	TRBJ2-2	TGTGCCAGCGGGGAAGGGCCAAACACCGGGGAGCTGTTTTTT	CASGEGPNTGELFF
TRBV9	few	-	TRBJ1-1	TGTGCCAGCAGCCCCAGGACCATGAACACTGAAGCTTTCTTT	CASSPRTMNTEAFF
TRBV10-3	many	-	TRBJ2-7	TGTGCCAGCAGTGCCGGGGTTGCCTACGAGCAGTACTTC	CASSAGVAYEQYF
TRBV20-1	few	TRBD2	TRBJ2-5	TGCAGTGCTAGAGATTCCCTAGCGGGGGGCCCCGAATTGTTC	CSARDSLAGGPELF
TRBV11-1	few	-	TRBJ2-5	TGTGCCAGCAGCTCCCCGGACTTGTTCGGGACCCAGTACTTC	CASSSPDLFGTQYF
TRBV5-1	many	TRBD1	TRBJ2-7	TGCGCCAGCAGCTCAGGGACAGCCACCTACGAGCAGTACTTC	CASSSGTATYEQYF
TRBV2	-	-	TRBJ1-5	TGTGCCAGCAGTGAAGAGACACCCCTTAGCAATCAGCCCCAGCATTTT	CASSEETPLSNQPQHF
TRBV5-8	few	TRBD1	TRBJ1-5	TGTGCCAGCAACCCGGACAGGGTATATCAGCCCCAGCATTTT	CASNPDRVYQPQHF
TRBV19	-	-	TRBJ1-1	TGTGCCAGCGAACTGGGTGGCACTGAAGCTTTCTTT	CASELGGTEAFF
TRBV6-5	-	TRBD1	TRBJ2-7	TGTGCCAGCAGTGAAGGGGGCAGGGACCACGAGCAGTACTTC	CASSEGGRDHEQYF
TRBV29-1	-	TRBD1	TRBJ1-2	TGCAGCGTTGAGTCTTTAGGGGGCGAGGGCTACACCTTC	CSVESLGGEGYTF
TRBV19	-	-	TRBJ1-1	TGTGCCACCCTTGAGGAGGGGAGAAGGACTGAAGCTTTCTTT	CATLEEGRRTEAFF
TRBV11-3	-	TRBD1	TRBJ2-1	TGTGCCAGCAGCTTAGCGAGAGGGGGCGAGCAGTTCTTC	CASSLARGGEQFF
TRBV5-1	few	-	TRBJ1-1	TGCGCCAGCAGCTCGGACGAGGAAGCTTTCTTT	CASSSDEEAFF
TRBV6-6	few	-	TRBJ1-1	TGTGCCAGCAGACTCCTCCCCGAGAGTACTGAAGCTTTCTTT	CASRLLPESTEAFF
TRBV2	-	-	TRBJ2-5	TGTGCCAGCAGTGCGTCTAAGGGGAAGACCCAGTACTTC	CASSASKGKTQYF
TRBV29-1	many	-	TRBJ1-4	TGCAGCGTTGGATCGGGGAATGAAAAACTGTTTTTT	CSVGSGNEKLFF
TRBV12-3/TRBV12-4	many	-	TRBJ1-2	TGTGCCAGCAGTTCCCGGGGCCTCGACGGAGGCTACACCTTC	CASSSRGLDGGYTF
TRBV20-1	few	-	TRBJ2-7	TGCAGTGCTAGAAACAAAGAGCAGTACTTC	CSARNKEQYF
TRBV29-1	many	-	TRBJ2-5	TGCAGCCTCCTTCGGGGTTCAGAGACCCAGTACTTC	CSLLRGSETQYF
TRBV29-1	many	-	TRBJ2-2	TGCAGCGTTGGTATCGGCGGGGAGCTGTTTTTT	CSVGIGGELFF
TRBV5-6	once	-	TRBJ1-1	TGTGCCAGCAGCTTACCCTGGTTGAAGAACACTGAAGCTTTCTTT	CASSLPWLKNTEAFF
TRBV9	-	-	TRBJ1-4	TGTGCCAGCAGCGTAGGGACAGCGGGTAATGAAAAACTGTTTTTT	CASSVGTAGNEKLFF
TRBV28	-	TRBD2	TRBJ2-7	TGTGCCAGCAGGCCAACTAGCGGGAGTTACTACGAGCAGTACTTC	CASRPTSGSYYEQYF
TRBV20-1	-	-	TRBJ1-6	TGCAGTGCTAGGGTGAGCAATTCACCCCTCCACTTT	CSARVSNSPLHF
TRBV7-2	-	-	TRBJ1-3	TGCGCCAGCAGCCAACCCGCCTCTGGAAACACCATATATTTT	CASSQPASGNTIYF
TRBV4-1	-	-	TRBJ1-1	TGCGCCAGCAGCCCTGGGTCAGGCCCTGAGAAAGCTTTCTTT	CASSPGSGPEKAFF
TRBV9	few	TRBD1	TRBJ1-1	TGTGCCAGCAGCGGATTACCGGGACAGGAAGCTTTCTTT	CASSGLPGQEAFF
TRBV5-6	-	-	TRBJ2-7	TGTGCCAGCAGCGTCAGGACAGCCGAGCAGTACTTC	CASSVRTAEQYF
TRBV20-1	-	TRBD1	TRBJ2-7	TGCAGTGCTAGACCGGGGGACAGGGAATCCTACGAGCAGTACTTC	CSARPGDRESYEQYF
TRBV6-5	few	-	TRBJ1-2	TGTGCCAGTCACCGCGCGAACCGGGACAACTATGGCTACACCTTC	CASHRANRDNYGYTF
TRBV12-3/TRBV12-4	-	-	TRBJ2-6	TGTGCCAGCAGTCCCATAGGGTCTGGGGCCAACGTCCTGACTTTC	CASSPIGSGANVLTF
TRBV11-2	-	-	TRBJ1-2	TGTGCCAGCAGCTTAGTGACCGGGATGCGTGGCTACACCTTC	CASSLVTGMRGYTF
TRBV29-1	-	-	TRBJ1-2	TGCAGCACGGACACGTTGGGTGGCTACACCTTC	CSTDTLGGYTF
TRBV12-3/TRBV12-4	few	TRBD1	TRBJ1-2	TGTGCCGGCAGTTTAGCAGGACAGGACTATGGCTACACCTTC	CAGSLAGQDYGYTF
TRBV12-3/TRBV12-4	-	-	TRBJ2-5	TGTGCCAGCAGTTTTGGGCAGGGCGGGCAGACCCAGTACTTC	CASSFGQGGQTQYF
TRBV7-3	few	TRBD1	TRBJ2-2	TGTGCCAGCAGCTTCGGACAGGGTCGGAACGGGGAGCTGTTTTTT	CASSFGQGRNGELFF